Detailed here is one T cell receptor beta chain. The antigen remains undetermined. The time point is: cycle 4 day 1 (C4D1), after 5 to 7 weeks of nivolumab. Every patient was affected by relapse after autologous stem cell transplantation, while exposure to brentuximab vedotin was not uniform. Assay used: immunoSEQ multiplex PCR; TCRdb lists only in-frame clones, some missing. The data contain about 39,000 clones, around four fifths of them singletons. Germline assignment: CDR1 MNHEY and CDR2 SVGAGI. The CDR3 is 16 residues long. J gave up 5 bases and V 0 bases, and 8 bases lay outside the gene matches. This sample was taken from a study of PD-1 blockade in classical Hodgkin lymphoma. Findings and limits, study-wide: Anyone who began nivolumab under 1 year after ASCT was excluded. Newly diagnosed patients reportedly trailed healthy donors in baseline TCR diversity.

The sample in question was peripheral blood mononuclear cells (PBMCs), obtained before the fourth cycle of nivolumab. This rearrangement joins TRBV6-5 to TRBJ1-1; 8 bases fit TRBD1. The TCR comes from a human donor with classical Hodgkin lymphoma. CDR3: CASSYSSADRATEAFF. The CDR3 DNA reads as TGTGCCAGCAGTTACTCGAGTGCGGACAGGGCTACTGAAGCTTTCTTT.